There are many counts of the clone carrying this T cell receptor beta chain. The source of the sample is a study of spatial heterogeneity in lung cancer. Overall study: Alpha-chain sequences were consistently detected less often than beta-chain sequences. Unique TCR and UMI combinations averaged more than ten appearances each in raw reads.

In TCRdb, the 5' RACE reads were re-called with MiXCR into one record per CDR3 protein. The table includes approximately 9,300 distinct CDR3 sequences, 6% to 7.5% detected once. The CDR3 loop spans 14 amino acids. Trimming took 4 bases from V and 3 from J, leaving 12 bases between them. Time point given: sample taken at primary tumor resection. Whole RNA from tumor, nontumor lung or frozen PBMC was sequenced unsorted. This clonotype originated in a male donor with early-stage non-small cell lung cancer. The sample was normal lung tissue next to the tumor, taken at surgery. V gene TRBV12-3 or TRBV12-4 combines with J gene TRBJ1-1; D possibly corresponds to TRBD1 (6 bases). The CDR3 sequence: CASSWQGWDTEAFF. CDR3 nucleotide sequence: TGTGCCAGCAGTTGGCAGGGGTGGGACACTGAAGCTTTCTTT.